This T cell receptor (beta chain) was identified during a study of OX40 agonist ivuxolimab in advanced cancers. Germline CDR1 is SGHRS and CDR2 is YFSETQ. The CDR3 extends over 13 amino acids. Trimming removed 5 bases from V and 3 bases from J, with 12 bases in between. Cycle 7 day 1, cycle 4 day 1, and baseline were the timepoints at which blood was sampled. The data were produced by immunoSEQ multiplex PCR, yet TCRdb's version contains in-frame clones alone and is incomplete. The repertoire holds tens of thousands of clones, with over 70% as singletons. The chain combines TRBV5-1 with TRBJ2-7; perhaps TRBD2 as D (6 bases). The sequencing used CD4+ or CD8+ T cells sorted from blood, collected in a trial of the OX40 agonist ivuxolimab. This sequence originates from an adult with an advanced solid tumor such as melanoma, head and neck, liver or kidney cancer. The CDR3 sequence: CASSPSAGYEQYF. CDR3 in DNA: TGCGCCAGCAGTCCTAGCGCGGGCTACGAGCAGTACTTC.